A selection of T cell receptor beta chains follows, all from one sample in a study of blood T cell repertoires in COVID-19. Clones were sequenced by immunoSEQ multiplex PCR, and TCRdb holds only the in-frame ones, with some missing. The repertoire holds 120,000 to 150,000 clones, with roughly 81% as singletons. Sequences were obtained from peripheral blood. The receptors were gathered from a human donor with acute or convalescent COVID-19. The donor label of this sample is uncertain. The CDR3 runs from the conserved cysteine through the conserved F or W. Fields, in order: V gene, D gene, clone size, J gene, CDR3 protein, CDR3 DNA. The D gene is left open where the match is weak. The size entry is marked missing in some rows and otherwise reads once, few, many or a size class.

V gene: TRBV6-6; D gene: -; clone size: -; J gene: TRBJ2-3; CDR3 protein: CASSYSGGGRTDTQYF; CDR3 DNA: TGTGCCAGCAGTTACTCAGGGGGGGGCCGCACAGATACGCAGTATTTT
V gene: TRBV20-1; D gene: -; clone size: -; J gene: TRBJ1-1; CDR3 protein: CMPRGGTEAFF; CDR3 DNA: TGTATGCCGCGGGGTGGAACTGAAGCTTTCTTT
V gene: TRBV19; D gene: TRBD1; clone size: -; J gene: TRBJ2-7; CDR3 protein: CASSISGTGISYEQYF; CDR3 DNA: TGTGCCAGTAGTATCTCCGGGACAGGGATCTCCTACGAGCAGTACTTC
V gene: TRBV5-4; D gene: TRBD1; clone size: -; J gene: TRBJ1-6; CDR3 protein: CASSFRRGTGGGSYNSPLHF; CDR3 DNA: TGTGCCAGCAGCTTTCGCCGCGGGACAGGGGGAGGGTCCTATAATTCACCCCTCCACTTT
V gene: TRBV19; D gene: TRBD1; clone size: -; J gene: TRBJ1-2; CDR3 protein: CASARDRGRSDGYTF; CDR3 DNA: TGTGCCAGTGCCAGGGACAGGGGGCGGTCTGATGGCTACACCTTC
V gene: TRBV6-1; D gene: -; clone size: -; J gene: TRBJ1-2; CDR3 protein: CASSEGAARIYGYTF; CDR3 DNA: TGTGCCAGCAGTGAAGGTGCAGCGCGAATCTATGGCTACACCTTC
V gene: TRBV2; D gene: TRBD2; clone size: -; J gene: TRBJ2-5; CDR3 protein: CASSPRLAEAQETQYF; CDR3 DNA: TGTGCCAGCAGTCCGAGACTAGCGGAGGCCCAAGAGACCCAGTACTTC
V gene: TRBV18; D gene: -; clone size: -; J gene: TRBJ1-2; CDR3 protein: CASSPDNNGGYTF; CDR3 DNA: TGTGCCAGCTCACCGGACAATAATGGGGGCTACACCTTC
V gene: TRBV27; D gene: -; clone size: -; J gene: TRBJ2-7; CDR3 protein: CASSRIGGLYEQYF; CDR3 DNA: TGTGCCAGCAGCCGAATCGGGGGGCTCTACGAGCAGTACTTC
V gene: TRBV27; D gene: TRBD2; clone size: -; J gene: TRBJ2-2; CDR3 protein: CASSLLGGRGARGTGELFF; CDR3 DNA: TGTGCCAGCAGCTTATTAGGCGGGAGGGGGGCGCGGGGCACCGGGGAGCTGTTTTTT
V gene: TRBV30; D gene: -; clone size: few; J gene: TRBJ2-3; CDR3 protein: CAWSVTGWDTQYF; CDR3 DNA: TGTGCCTGGAGTGTAACGGGTTGGGATACGCAGTATTTT
V gene: TRBV24-1; D gene: -; clone size: few; J gene: TRBJ1-2; CDR3 protein: CATSDPSRQDNYGYTF; CDR3 DNA: TGTGCCACCAGTGATCCTTCGAGACAGGATAACTATGGCTACACCTTC
V gene: TRBV6-5; D gene: -; clone size: few; J gene: TRBJ1-5; CDR3 protein: CASSYRGKGQPQHF; CDR3 DNA: TGTGCCAGCAGTTACAGGGGGAAAGGGCAGCCCCAGCATTTT
V gene: TRBV27; D gene: -; clone size: -; J gene: TRBJ1-1; CDR3 protein: CASSSIGGTEAFF; CDR3 DNA: TGTGCCAGCAGTTCCATAGGGGGCACTGAAGCTTTCTTT
V gene: TRBV9; D gene: TRBD2; clone size: -; J gene: TRBJ2-1; CDR3 protein: CASSPIAGGFNEQFF; CDR3 DNA: TGTGCCAGCAGCCCGATAGCGGGGGGTTTTAATGAGCAGTTCTTC
V gene: TRBV6-5; D gene: -; clone size: -; J gene: TRBJ2-2; CDR3 protein: CASSYGLAGELFF; CDR3 DNA: TGTGCCAGCAGTTACGGGCTGGCCGGGGAGCTGTTTTTT
V gene: TRBV19; D gene: -; clone size: -; J gene: TRBJ1-6; CDR3 protein: CASSIGSTGNSPLHF; CDR3 DNA: TGTGCCAGTAGTATAGGGTCTACAGGAAATTCACCCCTCCACTTT
V gene: TRBV5-1; D gene: TRBD2; clone size: -; J gene: TRBJ2-5; CDR3 protein: CASSLESSGGLQETQYF; CDR3 DNA: TGCGCCAGCAGCTTGGAGAGTAGCGGGGGGCTTCAAGAGACCCAGTACTTC
V gene: TRBV11-1; D gene: TRBD1; clone size: -; J gene: TRBJ1-1; CDR3 protein: CASGQGLNTEAFF; CDR3 DNA: TGTGCCAGCGGACAGGGTCTGAACACTGAAGCTTTCTTT
V gene: TRBV6-5; D gene: TRBD2; clone size: -; J gene: TRBJ2-3; CDR3 protein: CASSYTSGDTDTQYF; CDR3 DNA: TGTGCCAGCAGTTACACTAGCGGGGACACAGATACGCAGTATTTT
V gene: TRBV3-1/TRBV3-2; D gene: TRBD2; clone size: -; J gene: TRBJ2-1; CDR3 protein: CASSPREGQLWEQFF; CDR3 DNA: TGTGCCAGCAGCCCCAGGGAGGGCCAGCTCTGGGAGCAGTTCTTC
V gene: TRBV12-5; D gene: TRBD1; clone size: few; J gene: TRBJ1-2; CDR3 protein: CASGPPGQGSYGYTF; CDR3 DNA: TGTGCTAGTGGTCCTCCCGGACAGGGGAGCTATGGCTACACCTTC
V gene: TRBV27; D gene: TRBD2; clone size: -; J gene: TRBJ2-3; CDR3 protein: CASSGAQGLAGLGDTQYF; CDR3 DNA: TGTGCCAGCAGCGGGGCCCAGGGACTAGCGGGGCTTGGGGATACGCAGTATTTT
V gene: TRBV6-1; D gene: TRBD1; clone size: -; J gene: TRBJ1-5; CDR3 protein: CASSEVLTGGGNQPQHF; CDR3 DNA: TGTGCCAGCAGTGAAGTCTTAACAGGGGGTGGCAATCAGCCCCAGCATTTT
V gene: TRBV7-8; D gene: -; clone size: few; J gene: TRBJ2-1; CDR3 protein: CASSPGRQVLYNEQFF; CDR3 DNA: TGTGCCAGCAGCCCTGGCCGGCAGGTCCTATACAATGAGCAGTTCTTC
V gene: TRBV5-4; D gene: -; clone size: few; J gene: TRBJ2-1; CDR3 protein: CASSLEPGVYNEQFF; CDR3 DNA: TGTGCCAGCAGCTTGGAACCAGGGGTATACAATGAGCAGTTCTTC
V gene: TRBV3-1/TRBV3-2; D gene: TRBD2; clone size: -; J gene: TRBJ2-3; CDR3 protein: CASSFVRALAGVTDTQYF; CDR3 DNA: TGTGCCAGCAGCTTTGTTAGGGCCCTAGCGGGGGTCACAGATACGCAGTATTTT
V gene: TRBV4-2; D gene: -; clone size: -; J gene: TRBJ1-4; CDR3 protein: CASSPGTPGEKLFF; CDR3 DNA: TGTGCCAGCAGCCCTGGGACACCCGGTGAAAAACTGTTTTTT
V gene: TRBV27; D gene: TRBD1; clone size: few; J gene: TRBJ1-1; CDR3 protein: CASSTLLPGQGVAEAFF; CDR3 DNA: TGTGCCAGCAGTACCTTACTCCCGGGACAGGGGGTGGCTGAAGCTTTCTTT
V gene: TRBV3-1/TRBV3-2; D gene: TRBD1; clone size: -; J gene: TRBJ2-3; CDR3 protein: CASSPTGGSDTQYF; CDR3 DNA: TGTGCCAGCAGCCCGACAGGGGGCTCAGATACGCAGTATTTT
V gene: TRBV7-3; D gene: -; clone size: -; J gene: TRBJ1-6; CDR3 protein: CASSLTGARNSPLHF; CDR3 DNA: TGTGCCAGCAGCTTAACGGGAGCGAGAAATTCACCCCTCCACTTT
V gene: TRBV12-3/TRBV12-4; D gene: -; clone size: once; J gene: TRBJ2-7; CDR3 protein: CASTLGAVQYF; CDR3 DNA: TGTGCCAGCACCCTGGGGGCGGTGCAGTACTTC
V gene: TRBV12-2; D gene: -; clone size: -; J gene: TRBJ2-3; CDR3 protein: CASRPTSTSQDTQYF; CDR3 DNA: TGTGCAAGTCGCCCTACATCGACTAGCCAAGATACGCAGTATTTT
V gene: TRBV6-4; D gene: -; clone size: -; J gene: TRBJ1-5; CDR3 protein: CASSPQEGPNQPQHF; CDR3 DNA: TGTGCCAGCAGCCCACAGGAGGGTCCCAATCAGCCCCAGCATTTT
V gene: TRBV27; D gene: TRBD1; clone size: many; J gene: TRBJ2-7; CDR3 protein: CASARGQGLAQYF; CDR3 DNA: TGTGCCAGCGCCCGCGGACAGGGGCTCGCGCAGTACTTC
V gene: TRBV9; D gene: TRBD1; clone size: -; J gene: TRBJ2-2; CDR3 protein: CASSLRQGSAAGELFF; CDR3 DNA: TGTGCCAGCAGCCTCCGACAGGGAAGTGCGGCCGGGGAGCTGTTTTTT
V gene: TRBV7-3; D gene: -; clone size: -; J gene: TRBJ1-6; CDR3 protein: CASSPSPNSPLHF; CDR3 DNA: TGTGCCAGCAGCCCGAGCCCCAATTCACCCCTCCACTTT
V gene: TRBV6-1; D gene: -; clone size: few; J gene: TRBJ1-2; CDR3 protein: CASSEGPNYGYTF; CDR3 DNA: TGTGCCAGCAGTGAAGGGCCTAACTATGGCTACACCTTC
V gene: TRBV2; D gene: TRBD1; clone size: -; J gene: TRBJ2-5; CDR3 protein: CASRSRTGGTETQYF; CDR3 DNA: TGTGCCAGCAGAAGCCGGACAGGGGGCACAGAGACCCAGTACTTC
V gene: TRBV30; D gene: -; clone size: -; J gene: TRBJ1-1; CDR3 protein: CAWSVRGKHTEAFF; CDR3 DNA: TGTGCCTGGAGTGTTAGAGGAAAGCACACTGAAGCTTTCTTT
V gene: TRBV5-1; D gene: TRBD1; clone size: -; J gene: TRBJ2-3; CDR3 protein: CASSLVVSGQGKDTQYF; CDR3 DNA: TGCGCCAGCAGCTTGGTTGTTTCAGGACAGGGGAAAGATACGCAGTATTTT
V gene: TRBV19; D gene: TRBD1; clone size: -; J gene: TRBJ2-3; CDR3 protein: CASSGQGADTQYF; CDR3 DNA: TGTGCCAGTAGTGGACAGGGAGCAGATACGCAGTATTTT
V gene: TRBV5-1; D gene: TRBD1; clone size: -; J gene: TRBJ1-4; CDR3 protein: CASSLGGTAMNEKLFF; CDR3 DNA: TGCGCCAGCAGCTTGGGGGGGACAGCGATGAATGAAAAACTGTTTTTT
V gene: TRBV7-2; D gene: TRBD1; clone size: -; J gene: TRBJ1-2; CDR3 protein: CASSLLTGANYGYTF; CDR3 DNA: TGTGCCAGCAGCTTATTGACAGGGGCTAACTATGGCTACACCTTC
V gene: TRBV27; D gene: TRBD1; clone size: -; J gene: TRBJ2-3; CDR3 protein: CASSRGQGAGDTQYF; CDR3 DNA: TGTGCCAGCAGCCGGGGACAGGGGGCTGGAGATACGCAGTATTTT
V gene: TRBV12-5; D gene: -; clone size: -; J gene: TRBJ1-1; CDR3 protein: CASGLDRADTEAFF; CDR3 DNA: TGTGCTAGTGGTTTGGACAGGGCTGACACTGAAGCTTTCTTT
V gene: TRBV6-1; D gene: -; clone size: -; J gene: TRBJ1-1; CDR3 protein: CASSDVGQLTEAFF; CDR3 DNA: TGTGCCAGCAGTGACGTCGGACAGCTAACTGAAGCTTTCTTT
V gene: TRBV18; D gene: TRBD2; clone size: -; J gene: TRBJ2-1; CDR3 protein: CASSPPASGAGEQFF; CDR3 DNA: TGTGCCAGCTCACCACCGGCTAGCGGGGCGGGAGAGCAGTTCTTC
V gene: TRBV5-6; D gene: TRBD1; clone size: -; J gene: TRBJ1-6; CDR3 protein: CASSYRGLGSPLHF; CDR3 DNA: TGTGCCAGCAGCTACAGGGGGCTCGGATCACCCCTCCACTTT
V gene: TRBV5-4; D gene: TRBD1; clone size: -; J gene: TRBJ1-1; CDR3 protein: CASSLVGRGRDTEAFF; CDR3 DNA: TGTGCCAGCAGCTTGGTTGGCAGGGGGCGAGACACTGAAGCTTTCTTT
V gene: TRBV30; D gene: -; clone size: -; J gene: TRBJ2-2; CDR3 protein: CARTKGSGTSNTGELFF; CDR3 DNA: TGTGCCCGGACCAAGGGGAGCGGGACATCGAACACCGGGGAGCTGTTTTTT
V gene: TRBV6-1; D gene: -; clone size: -; J gene: TRBJ1-2; CDR3 protein: CASSEPRGVIEGYTF; CDR3 DNA: TGTGCCAGCAGTGAACCCCGAGGAGTGATAGAAGGCTACACCTTC
V gene: TRBV3-1/TRBV3-2; D gene: -; clone size: -; J gene: TRBJ2-7; CDR3 protein: CASSPLDRSYEQYF; CDR3 DNA: TGTGCCAGCAGCCCCTTGGACAGATCCTACGAGCAGTACTTC
V gene: TRBV7-7; D gene: TRBD2; clone size: -; J gene: TRBJ2-1; CDR3 protein: CASSPLGLAGKVNEQFF; CDR3 DNA: TGTGCTAGCAGCCCCCTGGGACTAGCGGGGAAAGTTAATGAGCAGTTCTTC
V gene: TRBV6-5; D gene: -; clone size: -; J gene: TRBJ1-1; CDR3 protein: CASKRAEGSTEAFF; CDR3 DNA: TGTGCCAGCAAGAGGGCCGAGGGTAGCACTGAAGCTTTCTTT